This entry describes one TCR beta chain. These data originate in a study of blood T cell repertoires in COVID-19. Study as a whole: Acute-phase and convalescent COVID-19 samples originated in the United States, Italy and Spain. From T cells, B-cell-depleted T cells, or PBMCs came the material, which was cDNA or gDNA.

The method was immunoSEQ multiplex PCR; TCRdb's version includes in-frame clones alone and lacks a portion of them. The sample has about 250,000 clones, 83% seen once. This sequence originates from a man aged 80 or over with acute or convalescent COVID-19. Sequenced: peripheral blood.

CDR3 nucleotides: TGTGCCAGCAGGGGGACAGGGCTGAACTATGGCTACACCTTC. Amino acids: CASRGTGLNYGYTF. The chain has TRBV6-5 and TRBJ1-2; 9 positions match TRBD1. V lost 6 bases, J lost 2 bases, and 4 bases stayed unmatched. CDR1 and CDR2 from the germline V gene are MNHEY and SVGAGI. This CDR3 spans 14 amino acids.